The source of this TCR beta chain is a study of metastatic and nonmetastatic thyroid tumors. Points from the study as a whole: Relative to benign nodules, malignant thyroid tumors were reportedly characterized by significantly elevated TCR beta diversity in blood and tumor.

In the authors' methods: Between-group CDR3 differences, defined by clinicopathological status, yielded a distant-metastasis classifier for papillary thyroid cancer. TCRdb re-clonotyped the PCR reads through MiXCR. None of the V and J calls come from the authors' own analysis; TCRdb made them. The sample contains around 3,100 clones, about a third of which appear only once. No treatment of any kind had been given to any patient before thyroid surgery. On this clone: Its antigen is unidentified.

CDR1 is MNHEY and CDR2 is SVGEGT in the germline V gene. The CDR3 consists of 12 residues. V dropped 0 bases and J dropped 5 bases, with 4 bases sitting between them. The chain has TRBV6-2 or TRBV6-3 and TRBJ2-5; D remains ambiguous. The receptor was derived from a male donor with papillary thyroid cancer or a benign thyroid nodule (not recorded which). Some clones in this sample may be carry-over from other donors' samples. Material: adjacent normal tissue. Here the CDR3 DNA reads TGTGCCAGCAGTTACTCTCGGGAGACCCAGTACTTC. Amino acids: CASSYSRETQYF.